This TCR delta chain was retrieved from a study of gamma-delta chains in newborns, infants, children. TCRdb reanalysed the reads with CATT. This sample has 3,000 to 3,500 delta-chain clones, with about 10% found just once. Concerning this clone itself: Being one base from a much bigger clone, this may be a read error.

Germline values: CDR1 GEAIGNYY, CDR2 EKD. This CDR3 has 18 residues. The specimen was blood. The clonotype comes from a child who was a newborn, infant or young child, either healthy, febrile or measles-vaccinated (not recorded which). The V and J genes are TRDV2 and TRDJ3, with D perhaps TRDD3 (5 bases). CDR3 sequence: CACDTWGDSSWDTRQIFF. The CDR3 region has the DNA TGTGCCTGTGACACCTGGGGAGATAGCTCCTGGGACACCCGACAGATATTTTTC.